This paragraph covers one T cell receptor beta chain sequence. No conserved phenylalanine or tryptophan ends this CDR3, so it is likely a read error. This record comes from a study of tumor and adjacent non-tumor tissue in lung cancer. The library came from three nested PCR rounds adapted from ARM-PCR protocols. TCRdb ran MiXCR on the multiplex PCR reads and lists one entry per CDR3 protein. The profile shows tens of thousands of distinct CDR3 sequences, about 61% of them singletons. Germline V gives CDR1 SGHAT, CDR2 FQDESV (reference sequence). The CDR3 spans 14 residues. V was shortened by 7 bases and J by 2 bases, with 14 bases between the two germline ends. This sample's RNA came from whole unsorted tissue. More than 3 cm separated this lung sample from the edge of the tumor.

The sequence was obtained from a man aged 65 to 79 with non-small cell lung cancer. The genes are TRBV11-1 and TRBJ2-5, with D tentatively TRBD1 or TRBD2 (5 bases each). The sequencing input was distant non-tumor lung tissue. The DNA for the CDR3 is TGTGCCAGCACCCTGGGGGATCCACAAGAGACCCAGTACATC. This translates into CASTLGDPQETQYI.